Listed below are T cell receptor beta chains from one sample, sequenced in a study of blood T cell repertoires in COVID-19. The table came from immunoSEQ multiplex PCR; TCRdb's copy has only in-frame clones and leaves some out. The sample yields about 160,000 clones, roughly four fifths seen once. Source material: peripheral blood. The receptors originated from a human donor in a cohort sampled during active COVID-19. Both conserved end residues are part of each CDR3. Fields, in order: J gene, V gene, D gene, clone size, CDR3 DNA, CDR3 protein. A D gene is named only where the DNA matches it firmly. Size is stated for part of the rows, as once, few or many counts, or as a class when the clone is expanded.

j_call: TRBJ2-1; v_call: TRBV19; d_call: .; clone_size: .; cdr3_nt: TGTGCCAGTAGTGTCGGTGGCTCCTACAATGAGCAGTTCTTC; cdr3_aa: CASSVGGSYNEQFF
j_call: TRBJ1-1; v_call: TRBV6-6; d_call: .; clone_size: .; cdr3_nt: TGTGCCAGCAGTTACTCCTTCCTTATGAACACTGAAGCTTTCTTT; cdr3_aa: CASSYSFLMNTEAFF
j_call: TRBJ1-2; v_call: TRBV19; d_call: TRBD1; clone_size: .; cdr3_nt: TGTGCCAGTGAGAATGCCGGGACAGGGAATGGCTACACCTTC; cdr3_aa: CASENAGTGNGYTF
j_call: TRBJ2-1; v_call: TRBV30; d_call: TRBD2; clone_size: .; cdr3_nt: TGTGCCTGGACTCCAGTAGCGGGAGCCCTCGGTAACAATGAGCAGTTCTTC; cdr3_aa: CAWTPVAGALGNNEQFF
j_call: TRBJ2-7; v_call: TRBV10-1; d_call: .; clone_size: .; cdr3_nt: TGCGCCAGCAGTGAGTCCGGACAGCCCTACGAGCAGTACTTC; cdr3_aa: CASSESGQPYEQYF
j_call: TRBJ2-7; v_call: TRBV27; d_call: .; clone_size: .; cdr3_nt: TGTGCCAGCAGTAAAAAGACTAGCTCCTACGAGCAGTACTTC; cdr3_aa: CASSKKTSSYEQYF
j_call: TRBJ2-7; v_call: TRBV3-1/TRBV3-2; d_call: .; clone_size: few; cdr3_nt: TGTGCCAGCAGCCAACTTTCAGGGCTCTACGAGCAGTACTTC; cdr3_aa: CASSQLSGLYEQYF
j_call: TRBJ1-5; v_call: TRBV28; d_call: .; clone_size: .; cdr3_nt: TGTGCCAGCAGTTTTAACAGCAGGGGCAATCAGCCCCAGCATTTT; cdr3_aa: CASSFNSRGNQPQHF
j_call: TRBJ2-3; v_call: TRBV18; d_call: TRBD2; clone_size: once; cdr3_nt: TGTGCCAGCTCACCACCAGGGACTAGCGGGGGGGATACGCAGTATTTT; cdr3_aa: CASSPPGTSGGDTQYF
j_call: TRBJ2-5; v_call: TRBV2; d_call: TRBD2; clone_size: .; cdr3_nt: TGTGCCAGCAGTGTCCCCGAGGCTAGCGGGGTCGTCTACCAAGAGACCCAGTACTTC; cdr3_aa: CASSVPEASGVVYQETQYF